This T cell receptor beta chain was observed in a study of shared clonotypes between healthy human individuals (dated by TCRdb to about 2020). Study-level background: Three men and a couple of women, aged 18 to 49 years, made up the cohort. For each donor, CD4 naive and CD4 memory were each given three plates, CD8 naive was given two plates, and CD8 memory was given one plate. Blood TCR repertoires of five healthy adults were deeply sequenced to estimate repertoire size and the extent of clonotype sharing between individuals. To increase sequencing depth and limit assay-specific biases, different laboratories used diverse techniques to prepare libraries and sequence TCR repertoires. Leukapheresis yielded between about 0.85 and 10 billion PBMCs per donor.

The CDR3 runs 14 residues from the cysteine to the phenylalanine. Only CDR3 DNA is held: 42 bases, read in frame from base 1. At the junction V is shortened by 2 bases and J by 4 bases, with 13 bases in between. CDR1 and CDR2 are read off the germline V gene (reference sequence) as SGHNT and YYREEE. As for this clone: Its recognized antigen is unknown. Nothing much larger sits one base from this clone, and base qualities are not available.

The paper's findings and limits, for the study overall: Around 5% of naive CD4, 3.5% of naive CD8, approximately 2.2% of memory CD4, and about 0.4% of memory CD8 clonotypes were shared across a few donors. Higher generation probabilities were observed for clonotypes shared by all four sorted-subset donors than for non-shared clonotypes. Based on pairwise subsampling, the degree of clonotype sharing among donors was expected to be affected by sequencing depth. Larger estimated clonotype richness was generally found for naive subsets than for memory subsets. The small number of donors limited the genetic and exposure-history diversity represented. Sampling was restricted to blood, and TCR repertoires in tissue are likely to differ from TCR repertoires in blood. Rarefaction of sorted-subset datasets indicated incomplete sequencing despite the large sequencing depth.

Healthy HIV-negative adults with no recently reported acute infections or vaccinations were included as donors. All donors were Caucasian adults living in Nashville, Tennessee, USA. CD4+ T cells were enriched by magnetic negative selection; naive cells were then positively selected on CD45RA, and the negative fraction formed the memory subset. Blood was collected by leukapheresis, and PBMCs were isolated by Ficoll-Histopaque density gradient centrifugation and then cryopreserved in liquid nitrogen vapor phase. Purity and quantity of every magnetically sorted T cell population were checked by analytical flow cytometry. From each sorted fraction, genomic DNA was isolated and quantified by UV absorbance on a Nanodrop 2000c. TCR CDR3 regions were amplified from genomic DNA by multiplex PCR using the deep immunoSEQ assay. Genomic DNA extracted from each cell subset was distributed evenly over all wells of several immunoSEQ 96-well plates, and each plate served as one replicate. For sorted subsets, about 200 ng genomic DNA, equal to about 30,000 T cell genomes, was loaded into each replicate PCR. Purified libraries were measured with a Qubit 3.0 fluorometer, size-checked on a Bioanalyzer 2100, and measured again with the KAPA Library Quantification kit. Each immunoSEQ 96-well plate was sequenced on its own single-read 150-cycle Illumina NextSeq 550 flow cell. In the source study's methods: The immunoSEQ output contained only junctional sequences without quality scores, so filtering could not match that applied to full-length reads. Sequences were annotated with PyIR, a Python wrapper for IgBLAST v1.9, and V/J genes and CDR3 were assigned using IMGT germline references. Reads with weak V/J assignments (E-value above 1e-6), missing CDR3, stop codons, out-of-frame junctions, or ambiguous translated residues were removed. V3J clonotypes were defined as sequences sharing an identical inferred V gene, J gene, and CDR3 amino acid sequence. To compute the percentage overlap between repertoires, the number of shared unique clonotypes was divided by the size of the smaller repertoire. Richness of each repertoire was evaluated using RTK rarefaction, the Chao1 estimator, and Recon v2.1 estimates of unobserved clonotypes. OLGA was used to compute generation probabilities for all TCRbeta clonotypes that the gDNA method yielded from a few donors. Here the immuneACCESS table is served through TCRdb, limited to in-frame sequences with V and J called. Missing clones are a known gap in these copies; in checked studies unresolved V genes cover under half, and the rest lacks a known reason. V, J and clone size were drawn from that table, and D and trimming were deduced from the DNA. The sample includes more than 400,000 clones, with 96% observed a single time. Less than 0.06% of the sample lies in the top ten.

Recombination connected TRBV5-4 to TRBJ2-7; no D segment can be confidently identified. Input material: naive CD4+ T cells sorted from blood. The cell subset or site label, as the study defines it: CD45RA+ positively selected. This sequence was found in a woman aged 25 to 39 in good health. The nucleotides are TGTGCCAGCAGCTTTCGGTTGGGTGGGTACGAGCAGTACTTC. This encodes CASSFRLGGYEQYF.